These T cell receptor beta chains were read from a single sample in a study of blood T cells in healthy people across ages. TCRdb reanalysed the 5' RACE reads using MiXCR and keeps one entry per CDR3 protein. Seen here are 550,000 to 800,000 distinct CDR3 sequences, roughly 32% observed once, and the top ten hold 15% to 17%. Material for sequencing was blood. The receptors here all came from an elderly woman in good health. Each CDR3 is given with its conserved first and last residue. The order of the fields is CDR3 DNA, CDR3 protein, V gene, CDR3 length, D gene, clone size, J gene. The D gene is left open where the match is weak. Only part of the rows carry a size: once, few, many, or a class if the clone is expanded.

DNA: TGCAGTGCTAGAAAATCTTTGAACACTGAAGCTTTCTTT
CDR3: CSARKSLNTEAFF
V: TRBV20-1
length: 13
D: NA
size: few
J: TRBJ1-1

DNA: TGTGCCAGCAGTGATTGGGGTATTTCCCAAGAGACCCAGTACTTC
CDR3: CASSDWGISQETQYF
V: TRBV2
length: 15
D: NA
size: many
J: TRBJ2-5

DNA: TGCAGCGTTGAAGCCCGGCCCGGCAGTCGCTCTGGGGCCAACGTCCTGACTTTC
CDR3: CSVEARPGSRSGANVLTF
V: TRBV29-1
length: 18
D: NA
size: many
J: TRBJ2-6

DNA: TGTGCCAGCGGCTTACGAACCGGGACAGGGGGCAATCTAGCCAAAAACATTCGGTACTTC
CDR3: CASGLRTGTGGNLAKNIRYF
V: TRBV27
length: 20
D: TRBD1
size: NA
J: TRBJ2-4

DNA: TGTGCCGGCAGTCCGACACGATACAATGAGCAGTTCTTC
CDR3: CAGSPTRYNEQFF
V: TRBV12-3/TRBV12-4
length: 13
D: NA
size: NA
J: TRBJ2-1

DNA: TGTGCCACCAGCAGTGGGACTTTTACTAATGAAAAACTGTTTTTT
CDR3: CATSSGTFTNEKLFF
V: TRBV15
length: 15
D: NA
size: many
J: TRBJ1-4

DNA: TGTGCTAGTTGTTTGGTATTAGGTGAGCAGTTCTTC
CDR3: CASCLVLGEQFF
V: TRBV12-5
length: 12
D: NA
size: NA
J: TRBJ2-1

DNA: TGTGCCTGGAGTGCCGGGGACATTCAGTACTTC
CDR3: CAWSAGDIQYF
V: TRBV30
length: 11
D: NA
size: many
J: TRBJ2-4

DNA: TGTACCAGCAGCCCTTTAGGGGGCTCTGGGGCCAACGTCCTGACTTTC
CDR3: CTSSPLGGSGANVLTF
V: TRBV3-1
length: 16
D: NA
size: NA
J: TRBJ2-6

DNA: TGCGCCAGCGGGCGCCACTCCTACAATGAGCAGTTCTTC
CDR3: CASGRHSYNEQFF
V: TRBV5-1
length: 13
D: NA
size: NA
J: TRBJ2-1

DNA: TGTGCCAGCAGCCAAGCAGGCACAGACGAGCAGTACTTC
CDR3: CASSQAGTDEQYF
V: TRBV3-1
length: 13
D: NA
size: many
J: TRBJ2-7

DNA: TGTGCCAGCAGTTACTCGACGGAGGGACAGACGAACACTGAAGCTTTCTTT
CDR3: CASSYSTEGQTNTEAFF
V: TRBV6-2/TRBV6-3
length: 17
D: TRBD1
size: many
J: TRBJ1-1

DNA: TGTGCCAGCAGCGATCAAGGACTCTCCTATGGCTACACCTTC
CDR3: CASSDQGLSYGYTF
V: TRBV9
length: 14
D: NA
size: many
J: TRBJ1-2

DNA: TGTGCCAGCAGCCAGACCCCAGGGGGCACTGAAGCTTTCTTT
CDR3: CASSQTPGGTEAFF
V: TRBV14
length: 14
D: TRBD1
size: many
J: TRBJ1-1

DNA: TGTGCCAGCGCGATTGAGACCCAGTACTTC
CDR3: CASAIETQYF
V: TRBV12-3/TRBV12-4
length: 10
D: NA
size: many
J: TRBJ2-5

DNA: TGTACCAGCAGCTTAAGAGCCGCAACTAATGAAAAACTGTTTTTT
CDR3: CTSSLRAATNEKLFF
V: TRBV7-2
length: 15
D: NA
size: few
J: TRBJ1-4

DNA: TGTGCCAGCAGCTTTGCTAGCGGGGCCACCTACAATGAGCAGTTCTTC
CDR3: CASSFASGATYNEQFF
V: TRBV7-2
length: 16
D: TRBD2
size: many
J: TRBJ2-1

DNA: TGCAGTGCTAGAGACAACAGGGGGGGGAGGACTGAAGCTTTCTTT
CDR3: CSARDNRGGRTEAFF
V: TRBV20-1
length: 15
D: TRBD1
size: NA
J: TRBJ1-1

DNA: TGTGCCAGCTCACCACCCTACACAGATACGCAGTATTTT
CDR3: CASSPPYTDTQYF
V: TRBV18
length: 13
D: NA
size: many
J: TRBJ2-3

DNA: TGTGCCAGCAGTGAAGTCGCGTTTATTGAGCAGTTCTTC
CDR3: CASSEVAFIEQFF
V: TRBV6-1
length: 13
D: NA
size: many
J: TRBJ2-1

DNA: TGTGCCAGCAGCAAAGGGCAACTCCCGCCTAGGGATACGCAGTATTTT
CDR3: CASSKGQLPPRDTQYF
V: TRBV21-1
length: 16
D: NA
size: few
J: TRBJ2-3

DNA: TGTGCCAGCAGCCCGCCGGGACAGGGCAACACTGAAGCTTTCTTT
CDR3: CASSPPGQGNTEAFF
V: TRBV7-9
length: 15
D: TRBD1
size: few
J: TRBJ1-1

DNA: TGTGCCAGCAGCTTATACCCGAAGGGGACAGATACGCAGTATTTT
CDR3: CASSLYPKGTDTQYF
V: TRBV7-9
length: 15
D: NA
size: many
J: TRBJ2-3

DNA: TGTGCCTGGGGGGTGGGCCTCACAGATACGCAGTATTTT
CDR3: CAWGVGLTDTQYF
V: TRBV30
length: 13
D: NA
size: NA
J: TRBJ2-3

DNA: TGCAGTGCTAGCCCTTTTGAGGGACTAGCGGGGGTAAGCTCCTACAATGAGCAGTTCTTC
CDR3: CSASPFEGLAGVSSYNEQFF
V: TRBV20-1
length: 20
D: TRBD2
size: NA
J: TRBJ2-1

DNA: TGTGCCAGCAGCTCTACCCTTCGACTTGAGCAGTTCTTC
CDR3: CASSSTLRLEQFF
V: TRBV5-6
length: 13
D: NA
size: many
J: TRBJ2-1

DNA: TGTGCCTGGAGTGCAGACAGGGCCCCTGGCTACACCTTC
CDR3: CAWSADRAPGYTF
V: TRBV30
length: 13
D: TRBD1
size: NA
J: TRBJ1-2

DNA: TGTGCCACTTCACTCGCAGGGGGGAAGCAAGAGACCCAGTACTTC
CDR3: CATSLAGGKQETQYF
V: TRBV24-1
length: 15
D: NA
size: few
J: TRBJ2-5

DNA: TGTGCCAGCTCACCACCGATTTCGCGGACTGCCCTGAGCTCTGGGGCCAACGTCCTGACTTTC
CDR3: CASSPPISRTALSSGANVLTF
V: TRBV18
length: 21
D: NA
size: NA
J: TRBJ2-6